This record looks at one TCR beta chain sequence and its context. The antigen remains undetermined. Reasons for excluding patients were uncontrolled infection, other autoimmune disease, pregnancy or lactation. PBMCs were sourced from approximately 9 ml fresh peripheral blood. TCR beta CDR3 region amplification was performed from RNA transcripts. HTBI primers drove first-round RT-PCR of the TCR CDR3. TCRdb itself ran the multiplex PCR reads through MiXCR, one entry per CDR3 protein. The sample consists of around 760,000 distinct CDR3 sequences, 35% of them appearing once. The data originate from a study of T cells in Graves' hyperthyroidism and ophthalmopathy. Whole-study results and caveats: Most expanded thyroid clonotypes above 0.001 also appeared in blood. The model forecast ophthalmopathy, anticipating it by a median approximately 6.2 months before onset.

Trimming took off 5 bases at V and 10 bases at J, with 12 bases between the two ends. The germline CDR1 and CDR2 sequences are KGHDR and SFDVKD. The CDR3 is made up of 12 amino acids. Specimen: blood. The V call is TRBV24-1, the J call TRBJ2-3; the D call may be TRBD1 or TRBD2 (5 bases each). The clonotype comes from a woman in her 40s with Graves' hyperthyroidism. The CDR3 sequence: CATSVGQGAQYF. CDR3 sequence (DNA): TGTGCCACCAGTGTGGGCCAGGGAGCGCAGTATTTT.